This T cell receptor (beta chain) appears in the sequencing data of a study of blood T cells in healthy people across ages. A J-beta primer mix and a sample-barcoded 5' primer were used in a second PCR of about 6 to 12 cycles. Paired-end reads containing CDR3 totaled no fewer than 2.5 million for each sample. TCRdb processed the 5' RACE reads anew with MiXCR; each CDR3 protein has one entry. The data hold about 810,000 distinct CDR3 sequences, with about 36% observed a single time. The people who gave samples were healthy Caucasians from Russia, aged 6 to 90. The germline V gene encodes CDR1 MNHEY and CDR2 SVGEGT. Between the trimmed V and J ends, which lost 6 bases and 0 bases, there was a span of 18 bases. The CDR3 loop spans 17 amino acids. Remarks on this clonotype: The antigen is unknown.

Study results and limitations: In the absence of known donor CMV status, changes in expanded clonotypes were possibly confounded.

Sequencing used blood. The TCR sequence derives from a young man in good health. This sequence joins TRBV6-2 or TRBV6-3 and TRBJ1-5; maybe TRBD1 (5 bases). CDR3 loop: CASRGGTLHLSNQPQHF. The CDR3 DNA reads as TGTGCCAGCAGGGGAGGGACCCTCCACCTTAGCAATCAGCCCCAGCATTTT.